This T cell receptor (beta chain) was sequenced for a study of T cell changes during pregnancy in multiple sclerosis. Sequencing was performed with immunoSEQ multiplex PCR; in TCRdb, only in-frame clones are kept and a portion is missing. Among 55,000 to 65,000 clones, about 93% were seen once, and the ten largest hold about 0.33%. The CDR3 extends over 15 amino acids. Germline assignment: CDR1 ENHRY and CDR2 SYGVKD. Losses at the gene ends were 6 bases for V and 5 bases for J; bases not matched to a gene: 4. This sample comprised CD4+ T cells from peripheral blood mononuclear cells, obtained before pregnancy. The sequence derives from a female donor with multiple sclerosis, enrolled in a pregnancy study. The chain couples TRBV10-3 to TRBJ2-1, with 13 bases that match TRBD2. CDR3: CAIRRLAGGNNEQFF. CDR3 sequence (DNA): TGTGCCATCAGAAGACTAGCGGGAGGAAACAATGAGCAGTTCTTC.